This record looks at one T cell receptor (beta chain) sequence and its context. Its antigen remains unknown. The record originates from a study of beta chain features in type 1 diabetes. Study outcomes and limitations: In every one of the four CD4+ subsets, TCRB CDR3s were moderately but significantly shorter in Type 1 diabetes patients.

Since all of the isolated RNA was reverse transcribed, expressed TCRB transcripts were what got sequenced. TCRdb's table, derived via immunoSEQ multiplex PCR, lists solely in-frame clones and lacks some. Here the sample spans 330,000 or so clones, 15% to 20% being singletons. The CDR3 length is 12 residues. V was clipped by 4 bases and J by 6 bases, with 11 bases between them. Germline CDR1 reads SGHDT; CDR2 reads YYEEEE. Sequencing was done on a sample of naive CD4+ T cells from blood. This TCR was sampled from a woman aged 18-30 years in good health. The chain carries TRBV5-6 and TRBJ2-7; D uncertain. The CDR3 nucleotides are TGTGCCAGCAGCCATTCTTACGGCGAGCAGTACTTC. Protein product: CASSHSYGEQYF. The variable domain in full, completed from reference TRBV5-6 and TRBJ2-7, reads DAGVTQSPTHLIKTRGQQVTLRCSPKSGHDTVSWYQQALGQGPQFIFQYYEEEERQRGNFPDRFSGHQFPNYSSELNVNALLLGDSALYLCASSHSYGEQYFGPGTRLTVT.